This TCR beta chain originates from a study of blood T cell repertoires in COVID-19. As for the study in general: Material from acute and convalescent COVID-19 was sourced from the United States, Italy and Spain.

Per the study methods: Cell counts per sample came from amplifying reference gene primers. Only in-frame clones appear in the TCRdb table, and some are missing; sequencing was by immunoSEQ multiplex PCR. V and J calls and clone size are copied from that table; D and trimming were computed from the DNA. The table includes 60,000 to 70,000 clones, more than 70% detected once. Germline trimming cut 5 bases from V and 5 bases from J; bases unmatched to any gene: 11. CDR1 SGHNT and CDR2 YENEEA come from the germline V gene. CDR3 length: 16 amino acids. V is TRBV11-3 and J is TRBJ2-2; 7 nucleotides line up with TRBD1. This receptor was obtained from a middle-aged man with active COVID-19. The sequenced sample was peripheral blood. Written as DNA, the CDR3 is TGTGCCAGCAGCGCCACCGGGACAGCTAATACCGGGGAGCTGTTTTTT. Translation gives CASSATGTANTGELFF.